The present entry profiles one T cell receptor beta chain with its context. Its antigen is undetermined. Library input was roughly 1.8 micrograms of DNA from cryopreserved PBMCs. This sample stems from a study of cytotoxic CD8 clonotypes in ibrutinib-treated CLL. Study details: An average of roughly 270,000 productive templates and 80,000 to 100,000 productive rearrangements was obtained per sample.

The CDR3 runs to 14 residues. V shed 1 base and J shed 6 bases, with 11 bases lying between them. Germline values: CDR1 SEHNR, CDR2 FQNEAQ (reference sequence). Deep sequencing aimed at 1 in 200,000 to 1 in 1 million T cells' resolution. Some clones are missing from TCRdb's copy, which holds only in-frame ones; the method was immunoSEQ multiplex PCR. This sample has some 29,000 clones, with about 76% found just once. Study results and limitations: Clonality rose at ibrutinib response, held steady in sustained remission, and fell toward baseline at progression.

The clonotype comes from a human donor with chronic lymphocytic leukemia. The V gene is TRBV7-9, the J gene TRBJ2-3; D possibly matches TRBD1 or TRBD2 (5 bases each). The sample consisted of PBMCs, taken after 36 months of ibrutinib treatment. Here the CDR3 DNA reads TGTGCCAGCAGCTTAGGGGGACCTTGGGATACGCAGTATTTT. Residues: CASSLGGPWDTQYF.